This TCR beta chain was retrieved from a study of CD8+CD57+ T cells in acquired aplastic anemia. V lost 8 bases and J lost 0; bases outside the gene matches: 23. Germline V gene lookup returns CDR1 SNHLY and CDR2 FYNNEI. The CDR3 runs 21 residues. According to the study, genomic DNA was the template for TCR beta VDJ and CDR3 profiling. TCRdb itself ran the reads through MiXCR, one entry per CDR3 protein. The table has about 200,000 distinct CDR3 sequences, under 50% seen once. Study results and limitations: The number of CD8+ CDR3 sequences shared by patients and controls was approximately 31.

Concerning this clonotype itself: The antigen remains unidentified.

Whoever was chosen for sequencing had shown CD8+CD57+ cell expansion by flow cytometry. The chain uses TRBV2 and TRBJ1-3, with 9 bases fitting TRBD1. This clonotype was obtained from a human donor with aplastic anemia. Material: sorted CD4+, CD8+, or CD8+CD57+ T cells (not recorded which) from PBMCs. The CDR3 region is CASDDRGVNFADLFSGNTIYF. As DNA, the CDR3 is TGTGCCAGCGACGACAGGGGGGTTAATTTTGCCGACCTATTCTCTGGAAACACCATATATTTT.